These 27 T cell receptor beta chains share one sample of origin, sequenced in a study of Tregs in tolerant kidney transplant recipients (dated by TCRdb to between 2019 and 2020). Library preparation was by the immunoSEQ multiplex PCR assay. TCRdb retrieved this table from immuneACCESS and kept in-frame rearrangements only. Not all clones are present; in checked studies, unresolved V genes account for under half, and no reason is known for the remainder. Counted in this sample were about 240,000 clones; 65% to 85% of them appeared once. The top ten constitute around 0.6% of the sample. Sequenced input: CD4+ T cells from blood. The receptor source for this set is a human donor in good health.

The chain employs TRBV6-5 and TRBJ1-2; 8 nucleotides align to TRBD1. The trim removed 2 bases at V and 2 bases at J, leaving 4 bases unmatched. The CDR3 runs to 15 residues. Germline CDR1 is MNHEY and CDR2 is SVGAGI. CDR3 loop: CASSYGRQGNYGYTF. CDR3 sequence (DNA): TGTGCCAGCAGTTACGGGAGACAGGGGAACTATGGCTACACCTTC.

The CDR3 DNA reads TGTGCCAGCAGTGAGGGTCGGGGACGGGGTTTCTTT. This translates into CASSEGRGRGFF. V gene TRBV6-1 combines with J gene TRBJ1-1; D is possibly TRBD1 (5 bases). The V gene's germline CDR1 is MNHNS and CDR2 SASEGT. The CDR3 consists of 12 residues. Trimming pared 3 bases from V and 13 bases from J, leaving 15 bases between.

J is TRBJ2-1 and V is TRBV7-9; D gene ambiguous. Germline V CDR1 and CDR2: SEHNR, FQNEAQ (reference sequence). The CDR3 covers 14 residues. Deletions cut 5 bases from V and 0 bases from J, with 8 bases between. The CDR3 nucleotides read TGTGCCAGCAGCCCCAGGAGCTCCTACAATGAGCAGTTCTTC. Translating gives CASSPRSSYNEQFF.

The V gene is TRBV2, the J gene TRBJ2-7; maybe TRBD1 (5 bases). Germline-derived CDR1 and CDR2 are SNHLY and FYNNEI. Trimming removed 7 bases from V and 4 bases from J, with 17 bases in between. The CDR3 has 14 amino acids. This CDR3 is CASTIRTSLYEQYF. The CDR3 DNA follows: TGTGCCAGCACCATAAGGACAAGCCTTTACGAGCAGTACTTC.

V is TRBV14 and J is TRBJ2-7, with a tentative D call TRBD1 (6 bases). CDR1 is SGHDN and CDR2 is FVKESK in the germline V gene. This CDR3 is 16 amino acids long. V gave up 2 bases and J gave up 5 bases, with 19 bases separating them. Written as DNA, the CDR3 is TGTGCCAGCAGCCAACGCAACCTCCCTCACAGGGACGAGCAGTACTTC. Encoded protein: CASSQRNLPHRDEQYF. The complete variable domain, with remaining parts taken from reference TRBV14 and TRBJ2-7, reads EAGVTQFPSHSVIEKGQTVTLRCDPISGHDNLYWYRRVMGKEIKFLLHFVKESKQDESGMPNNRFLAERTGGTYSTLKVQPAELEDSGVYFCASSQRNLPHRDEQYFGPGTRLTVT.

CDR3 DNA: TGTGCCAGCAGTGACCCGTCGCGGGGGTACGAGCAGTACTTC. Amino acids: CASSDPSRGYEQYF. The gene calls are TRBV25-1 and TRBJ2-7, with 7 bases aligning to TRBD2. The CDR3 length is 14 residues. Trimming cost V 3 bases and J 4 bases; bases outside gene matches: 6. The germline gives CDR1 MGHDK, CDR2 SYGVNS.

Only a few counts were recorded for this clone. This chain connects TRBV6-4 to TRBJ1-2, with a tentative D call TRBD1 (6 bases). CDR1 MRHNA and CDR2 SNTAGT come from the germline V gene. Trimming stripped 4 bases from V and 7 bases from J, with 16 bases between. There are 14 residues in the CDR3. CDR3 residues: CASSVMSGGAGYTF. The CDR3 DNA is TGTGCCAGCAGTGTAATGTCTGGGGGGGCTGGCTACACCTTC.

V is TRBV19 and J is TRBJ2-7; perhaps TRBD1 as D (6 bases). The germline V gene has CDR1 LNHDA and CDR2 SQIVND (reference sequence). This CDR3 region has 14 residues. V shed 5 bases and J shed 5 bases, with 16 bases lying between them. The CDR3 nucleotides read TGTGCCAGTAGTCCTGGGAGAGGGGGAAACGAGCAGTACTTC. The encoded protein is CASSPGRGGNEQYF.

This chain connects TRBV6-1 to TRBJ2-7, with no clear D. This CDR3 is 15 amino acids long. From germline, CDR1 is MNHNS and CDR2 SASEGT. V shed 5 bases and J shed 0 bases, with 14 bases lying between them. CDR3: CASSSGPVSSYEQYF. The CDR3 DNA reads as TGTGCCAGCAGTTCGGGCCCTGTGAGCTCCTACGAGCAGTACTTC.

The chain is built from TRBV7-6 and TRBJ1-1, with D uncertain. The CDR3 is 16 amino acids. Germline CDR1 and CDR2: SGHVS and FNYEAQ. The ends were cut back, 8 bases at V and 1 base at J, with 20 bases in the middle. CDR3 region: CASAKGRWGGNTEAFF. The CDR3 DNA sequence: TGTGCCAGCGCAAAAGGCCGGTGGGGAGGGAACACTGAAGCTTTCTTT.

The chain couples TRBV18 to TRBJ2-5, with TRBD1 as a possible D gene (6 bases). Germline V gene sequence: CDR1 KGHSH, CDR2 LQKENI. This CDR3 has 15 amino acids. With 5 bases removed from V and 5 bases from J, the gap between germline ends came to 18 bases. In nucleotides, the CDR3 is TGTGCCAGCTCAAGGGACAATTTTCTGGGGGAGACCCAGTACTTC. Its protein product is CASSRDNFLGETQYF.

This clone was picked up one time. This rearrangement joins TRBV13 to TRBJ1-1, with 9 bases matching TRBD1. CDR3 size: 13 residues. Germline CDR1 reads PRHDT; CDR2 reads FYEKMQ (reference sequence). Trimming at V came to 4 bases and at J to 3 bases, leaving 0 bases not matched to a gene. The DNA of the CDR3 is TGTGCCAGCAGCTGGACAGGGGACACTGAAGCTTTCTTT. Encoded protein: CASSWTGDTEAFF. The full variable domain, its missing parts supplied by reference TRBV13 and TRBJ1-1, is AAGVIQSPRHLIKEKRETATLKCYPIPRHDTVYWYQQGPGQDPQFLISFYEKMQSDKGSIPDRFSAQQFSDYHSELNMSSLELGDSALYFCASSWTGDTEAFFGQGTRLTVV.

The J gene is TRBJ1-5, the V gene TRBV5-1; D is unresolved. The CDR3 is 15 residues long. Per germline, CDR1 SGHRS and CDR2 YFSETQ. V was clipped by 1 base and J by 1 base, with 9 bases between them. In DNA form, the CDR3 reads TGCGCCAGCAGCTTGACGGGTTCGAGCAATCAGCCCCAGCATTTT. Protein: CASSLTGSSNQPQHF.

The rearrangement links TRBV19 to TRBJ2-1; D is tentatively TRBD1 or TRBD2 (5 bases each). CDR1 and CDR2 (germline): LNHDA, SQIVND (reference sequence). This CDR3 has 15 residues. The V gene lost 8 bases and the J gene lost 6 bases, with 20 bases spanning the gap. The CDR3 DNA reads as TGTGCCAGTCGGATCGGAAGAGGGGCCTCCAATGAGCAGTTCTTC. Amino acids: CASRIGRGASNEQFF.

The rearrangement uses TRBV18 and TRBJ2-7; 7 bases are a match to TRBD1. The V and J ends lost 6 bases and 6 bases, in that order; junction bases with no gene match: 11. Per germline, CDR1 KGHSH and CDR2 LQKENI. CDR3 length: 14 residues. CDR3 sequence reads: CASSPLTGESEQYF. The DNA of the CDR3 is TGTGCCAGCTCCCCTCTTACAGGGGAGAGCGAGCAGTACTTC.

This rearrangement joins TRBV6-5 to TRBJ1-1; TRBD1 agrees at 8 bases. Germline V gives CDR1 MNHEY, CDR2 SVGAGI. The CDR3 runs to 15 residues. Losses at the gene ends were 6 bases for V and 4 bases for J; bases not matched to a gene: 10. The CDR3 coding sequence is TGTGCCAGCAGGAGGACAGGGCAGATGAGCACTGAAGCTTTCTTT. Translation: CASRRTGQMSTEAFF.

The CDR3 DNA reads as TGTGCCAGCAGCTTAGAAGTCAGATTGATGAACACTGAAGCTTTCTTT. Its translation: CASSLEVRLMNTEAFF. The chain has TRBV7-8 and TRBJ1-1; no definite D call. This CDR3 has 16 residues. The germline V and J ends were trimmed by 1 base and 0 bases, with 12 bases remaining between them. Germline V gene data show CDR1 as SGHVS and CDR2 as FQNEAQ.

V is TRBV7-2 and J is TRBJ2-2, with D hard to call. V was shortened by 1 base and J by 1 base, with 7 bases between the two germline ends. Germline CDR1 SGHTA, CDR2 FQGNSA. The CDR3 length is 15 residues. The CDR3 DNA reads TGTGCCAGCAGCTTAGAGGCCCTGAACACCGGGGAGCTGTTTTTT. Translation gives CASSLEALNTGELFF.

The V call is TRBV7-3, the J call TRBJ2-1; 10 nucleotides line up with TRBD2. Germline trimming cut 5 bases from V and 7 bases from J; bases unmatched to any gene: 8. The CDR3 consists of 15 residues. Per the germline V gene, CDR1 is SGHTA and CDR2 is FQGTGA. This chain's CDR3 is CASSPSGGAGNEQFF. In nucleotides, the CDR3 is TGTGCCAGCAGCCCCAGCGGGGGGGCGGGAAATGAGCAGTTCTTC.

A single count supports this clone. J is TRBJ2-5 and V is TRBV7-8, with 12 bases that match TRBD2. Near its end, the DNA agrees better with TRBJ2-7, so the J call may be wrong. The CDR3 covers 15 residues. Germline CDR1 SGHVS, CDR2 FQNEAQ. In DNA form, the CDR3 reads TGTGCCAGCAGCCGTGGACTAGCGGGAAACTACGAGCAGTACTTC. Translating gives CASSRGLAGNYEQYF.

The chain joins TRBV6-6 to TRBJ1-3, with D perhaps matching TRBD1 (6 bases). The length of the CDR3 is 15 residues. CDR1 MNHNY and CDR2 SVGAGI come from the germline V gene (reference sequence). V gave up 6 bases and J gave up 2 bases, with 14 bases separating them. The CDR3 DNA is TGTGCCAGCAGGGATCAGGGGTCTACTGGAAACACCATATATTTT. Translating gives CASRDQGSTGNTIYF.

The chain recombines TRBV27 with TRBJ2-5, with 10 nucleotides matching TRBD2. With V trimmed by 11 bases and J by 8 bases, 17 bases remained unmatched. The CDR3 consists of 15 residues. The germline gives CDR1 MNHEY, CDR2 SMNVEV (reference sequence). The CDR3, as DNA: TGTGCCTGCAAGGCGAGCGGGGGGGGAAGGCCAACCCAGTACTTC. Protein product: CACKASGGGRPTQYF.

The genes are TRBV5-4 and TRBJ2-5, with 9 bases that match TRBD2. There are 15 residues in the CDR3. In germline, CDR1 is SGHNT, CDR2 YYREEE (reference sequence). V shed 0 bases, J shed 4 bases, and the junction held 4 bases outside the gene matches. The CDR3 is CASSLGTLAGETQYF. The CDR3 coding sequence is TGTGCCAGCAGCTTGGGGACACTAGCGGGAGAGACCCAGTACTTC.

The CDR3: CASRRAGGAGQPQHF. The CDR3 coding sequence is TGTGCCAGCAGGAGGGCAGGGGGCGCAGGTCAGCCCCAGCATTTT. V gene TRBV2 combines with J gene TRBJ1-5; 8 nucleotides line up with TRBD1. V lost 6 bases to trimming and J lost 6 bases; unmatched junction nucleotides: 10. Germline V gene data show CDR1 as SNHLY and CDR2 as FYNNEI. The CDR3 covers 15 residues.

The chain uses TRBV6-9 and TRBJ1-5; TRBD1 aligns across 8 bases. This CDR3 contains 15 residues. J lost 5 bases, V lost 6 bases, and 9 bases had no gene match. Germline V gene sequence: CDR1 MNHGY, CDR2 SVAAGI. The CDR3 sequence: CASRSGQGPYQPQHF. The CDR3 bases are TGTGCCAGCAGATCAGGACAGGGCCCTTATCAGCCCCAGCATTTT.

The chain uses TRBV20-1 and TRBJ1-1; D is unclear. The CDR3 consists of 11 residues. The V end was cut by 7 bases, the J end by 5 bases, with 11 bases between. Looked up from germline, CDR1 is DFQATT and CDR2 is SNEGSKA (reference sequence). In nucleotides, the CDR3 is TGCAGTGGTGAAGGTCCGACTGAAGCTTTCTTT. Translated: CSGEGPTEAFF.

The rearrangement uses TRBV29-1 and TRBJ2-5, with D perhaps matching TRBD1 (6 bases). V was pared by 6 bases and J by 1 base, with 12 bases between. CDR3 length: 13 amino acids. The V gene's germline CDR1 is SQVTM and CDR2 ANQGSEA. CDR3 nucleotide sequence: TGCAGCGTAGGCCGGACAGCCCAAGAGACCCAGTACTTC. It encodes CSVGRTAQETQYF.